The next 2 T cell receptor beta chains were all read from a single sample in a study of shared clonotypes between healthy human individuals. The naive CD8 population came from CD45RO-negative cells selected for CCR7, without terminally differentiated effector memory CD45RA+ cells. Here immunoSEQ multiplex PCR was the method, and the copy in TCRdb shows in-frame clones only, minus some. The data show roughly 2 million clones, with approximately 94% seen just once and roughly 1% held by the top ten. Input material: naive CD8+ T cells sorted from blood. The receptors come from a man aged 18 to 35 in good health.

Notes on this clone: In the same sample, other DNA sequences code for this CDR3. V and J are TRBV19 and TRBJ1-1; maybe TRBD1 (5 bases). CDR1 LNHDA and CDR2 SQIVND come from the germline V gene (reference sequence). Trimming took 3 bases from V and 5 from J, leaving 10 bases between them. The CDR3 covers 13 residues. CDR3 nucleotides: TGTGCCAGTAGTATCGGCAAGGGGACTGAAGCTTTCTTT. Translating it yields CASSIGKGTEAFF.

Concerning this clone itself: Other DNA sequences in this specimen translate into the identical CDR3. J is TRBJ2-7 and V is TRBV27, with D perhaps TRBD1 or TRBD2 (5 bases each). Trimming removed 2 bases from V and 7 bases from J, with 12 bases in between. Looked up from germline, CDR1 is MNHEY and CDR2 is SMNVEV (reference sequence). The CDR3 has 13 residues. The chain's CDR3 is CASSLEGLGEQYF. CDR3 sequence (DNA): TGTGCCAGCAGTTTAGAGGGGCTGGGGGAGCAGTACTTC.